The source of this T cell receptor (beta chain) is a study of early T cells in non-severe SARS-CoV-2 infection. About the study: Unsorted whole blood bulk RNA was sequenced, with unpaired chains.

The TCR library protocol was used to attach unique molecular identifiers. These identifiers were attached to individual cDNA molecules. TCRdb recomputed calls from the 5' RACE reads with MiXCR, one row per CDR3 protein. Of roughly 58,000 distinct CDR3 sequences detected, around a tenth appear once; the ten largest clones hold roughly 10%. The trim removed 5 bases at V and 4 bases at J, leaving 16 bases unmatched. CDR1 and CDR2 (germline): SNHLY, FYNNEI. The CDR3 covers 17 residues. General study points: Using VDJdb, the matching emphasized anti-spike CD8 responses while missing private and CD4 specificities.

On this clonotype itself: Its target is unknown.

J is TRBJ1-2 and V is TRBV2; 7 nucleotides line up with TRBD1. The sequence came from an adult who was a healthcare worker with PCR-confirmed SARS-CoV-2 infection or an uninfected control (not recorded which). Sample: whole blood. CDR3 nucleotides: TGTGCCAGCAGTCCTCCGGAAGGGGGCTTACGGGCCTATGGCTACACCTTC. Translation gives CASSPPEGGLRAYGYTF.